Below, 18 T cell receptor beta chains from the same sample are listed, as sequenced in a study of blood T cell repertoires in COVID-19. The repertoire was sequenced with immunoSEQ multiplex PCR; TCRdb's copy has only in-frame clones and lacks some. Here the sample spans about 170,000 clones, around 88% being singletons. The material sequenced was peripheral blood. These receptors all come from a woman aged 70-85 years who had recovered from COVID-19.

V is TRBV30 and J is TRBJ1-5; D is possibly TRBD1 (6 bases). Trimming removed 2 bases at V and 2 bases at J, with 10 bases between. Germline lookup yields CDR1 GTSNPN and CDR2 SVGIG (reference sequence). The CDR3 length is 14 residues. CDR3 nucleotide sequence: TGTGCCTGGAGTTCCAGGGGAGGCAATCAGCCCCAGCATTTT. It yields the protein CAWSSRGGNQPQHF. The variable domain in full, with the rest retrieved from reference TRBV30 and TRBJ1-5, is SQTIHQWPATLVQPVGSPLSLECTVEGTSNPNLYWYRQAAGRGLQLLFYSVGIGQISSEVPQNLSASRPQDRQFILSSKKLLLSDSGFYLCAWSSRGGNQPQHFGDGTRLSIL.

As DNA, the CDR3 is TGTGCCAGCAGCCTCCTCGGTGACAGGGGAGGAGGCTACACCTTC. Protein sequence: CASSLLGDRGGGYTF. V gene TRBV27 combines with J gene TRBJ1-2, with TRBD1 matching over 8 bases. There are 15 residues in the CDR3. The V gene's germline CDR1 is MNHEY and CDR2 SMNVEV (reference sequence). Losses at the gene ends were 6 bases for V and 8 bases for J; bases not matched to a gene: 14.

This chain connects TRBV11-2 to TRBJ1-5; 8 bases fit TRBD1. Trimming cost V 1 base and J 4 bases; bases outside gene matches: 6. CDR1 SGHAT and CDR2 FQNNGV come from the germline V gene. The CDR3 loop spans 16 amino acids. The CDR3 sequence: CASSLGTGTGNQPQHF. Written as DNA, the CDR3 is TGTGCCAGCAGCTTAGGCACCGGGACAGGTAATCAGCCCCAGCATTTT.

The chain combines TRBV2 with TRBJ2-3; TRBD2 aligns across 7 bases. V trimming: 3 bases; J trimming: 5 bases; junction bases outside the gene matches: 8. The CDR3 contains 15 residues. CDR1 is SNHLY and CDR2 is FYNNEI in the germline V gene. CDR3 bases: TGTGCCAGCAGTGACGGAGGGCGGGAGTTAGATACGCAGTATTTT. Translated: CASSDGGRELDTQYF.

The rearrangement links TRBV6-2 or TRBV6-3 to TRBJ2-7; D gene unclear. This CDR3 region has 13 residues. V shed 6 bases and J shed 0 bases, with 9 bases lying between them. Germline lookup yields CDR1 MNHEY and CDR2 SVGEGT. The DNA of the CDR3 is TGTGCCAGCAGCCCCGGTTTCTCCTACGAGCAGTACTTC. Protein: CASSPGFSYEQYF.

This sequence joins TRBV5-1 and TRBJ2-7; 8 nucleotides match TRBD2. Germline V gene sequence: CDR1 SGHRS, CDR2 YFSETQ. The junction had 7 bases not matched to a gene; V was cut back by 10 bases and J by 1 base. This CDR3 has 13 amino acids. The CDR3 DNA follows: TGCGCCGGCCAAGCGGGAGTGTCCTACGAGCAGTACTTC. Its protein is CAGQAGVSYEQYF.

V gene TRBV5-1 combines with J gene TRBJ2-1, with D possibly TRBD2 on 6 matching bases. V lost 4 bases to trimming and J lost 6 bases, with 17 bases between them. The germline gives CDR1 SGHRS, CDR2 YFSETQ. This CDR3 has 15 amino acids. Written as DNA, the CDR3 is TGCGCCAGCAGCCCACAAGGCGGGGACTTCAATGAGCAGTTCTTC. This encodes CASSPQGGDFNEQFF.

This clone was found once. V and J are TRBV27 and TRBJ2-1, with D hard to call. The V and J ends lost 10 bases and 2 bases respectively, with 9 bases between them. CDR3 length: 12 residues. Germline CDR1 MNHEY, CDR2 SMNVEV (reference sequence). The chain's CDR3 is CAIQGAYNEQFF. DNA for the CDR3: TGTGCCATCCAAGGAGCCTACAATGAGCAGTTCTTC.

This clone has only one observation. The chain's CDR3 is CASSRAPQGGMASPLHF. DNA of the CDR3: TGCGCCAGCAGCCGCGCCCCACAGGGGGGGATGGCCTCACCCCTCCACTTT. The chain couples TRBV5-1 to TRBJ1-6, with 8 bases matching TRBD1. The CDR3 length is 17 residues. CDR1 SGHRS and CDR2 YFSETQ come from the germline V gene. The V gene end was trimmed by 4 bases and the J gene end by 10 bases; junction bases not matched to a gene: 16.

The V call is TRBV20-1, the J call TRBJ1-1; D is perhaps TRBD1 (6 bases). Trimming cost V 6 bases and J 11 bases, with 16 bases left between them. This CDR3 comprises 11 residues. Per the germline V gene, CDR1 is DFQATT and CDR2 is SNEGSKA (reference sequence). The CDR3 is CSARGSQTAFF. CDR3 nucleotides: TGCAGTGCCAGGGGCTCCCAGACGGCTTTCTTT.

As DNA, the CDR3 is TGTGCCATGGGGACAGGGCGGACTGAAGCTTTCTTT. It translates to CAMGTGRTEAFF. V and J are TRBV10-3 and TRBJ1-1; TRBD1 aligns across 9 bases. This CDR3 has 12 residues. V lost 9 bases and J lost 5; bases outside the gene matches: 4. Per germline, CDR1 ENHRY and CDR2 SYGVKD.

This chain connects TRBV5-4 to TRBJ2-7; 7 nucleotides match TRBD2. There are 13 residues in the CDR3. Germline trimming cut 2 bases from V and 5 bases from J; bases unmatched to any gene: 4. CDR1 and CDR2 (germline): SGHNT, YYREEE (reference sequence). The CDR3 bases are TGTGCCAGCAGCTTTCCTAGCGGCCACGAGCAGTACTTC. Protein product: CASSFPSGHEQYF. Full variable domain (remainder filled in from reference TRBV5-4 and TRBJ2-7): ETGVTQSPTHLIKTRGQQVTLRCSSQSGHNTVSWYQQALGQGPQFIFQYYREEENGRGNFPPRFSGLQFPNYSSELNVNALELDDSALYLCASSFPSGHEQYFGPGTRLTVT.

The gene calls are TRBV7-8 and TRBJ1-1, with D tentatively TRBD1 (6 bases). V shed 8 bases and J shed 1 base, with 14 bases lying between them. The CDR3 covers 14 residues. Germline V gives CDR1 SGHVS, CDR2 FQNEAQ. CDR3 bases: TGTGCCAGCTCGAGGGGGGGCAGGAACACTGAAGCTTTCTTT. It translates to CASSRGGRNTEAFF.

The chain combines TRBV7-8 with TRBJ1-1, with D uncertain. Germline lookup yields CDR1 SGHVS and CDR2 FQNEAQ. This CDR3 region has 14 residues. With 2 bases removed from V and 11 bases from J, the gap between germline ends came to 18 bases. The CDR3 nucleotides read TGTGCCAGCAGCTTAAAGGGCGGTGGGAGGAGGGCTTTCTTT. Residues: CASSLKGGGRRAFF. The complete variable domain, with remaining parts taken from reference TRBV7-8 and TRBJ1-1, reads GAGVSQSPRYKVAKRGQDVALRCDPISGHVSLFWYQQALGQGPEFLTYFQNEAQLDKSGLPSDRFFAERPEGSVSTLKIQRTQQEDSAVYLCASSLKGGGRRAFFGQGTRLTVV.

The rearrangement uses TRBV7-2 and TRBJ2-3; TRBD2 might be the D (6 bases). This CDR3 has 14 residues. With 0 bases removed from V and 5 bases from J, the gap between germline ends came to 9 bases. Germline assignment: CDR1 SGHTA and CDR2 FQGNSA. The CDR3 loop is CASSLAGRGDTQYF. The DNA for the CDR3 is TGTGCCAGCAGCTTAGCGGGGCGGGGAGATACGCAGTATTTT.

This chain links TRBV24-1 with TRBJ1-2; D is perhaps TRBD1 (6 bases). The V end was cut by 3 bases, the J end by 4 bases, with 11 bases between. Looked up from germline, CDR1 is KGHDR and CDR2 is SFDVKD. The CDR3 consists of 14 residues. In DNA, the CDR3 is TGTGCCACCAGTGATCCCAGGACAGCCTATGGCTACACCTTC. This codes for CATSDPRTAYGYTF.

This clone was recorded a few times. The chain's CDR3 is CASSMTSSPWVTGELFF. In nucleotides, the CDR3 is TGTGCCAGCAGCATGACTAGCTCCCCCTGGGTCACCGGGGAGCTGTTTTTT. The V gene is TRBV5-6, the J gene TRBJ2-2, with TRBD2 identical over 7 bases. CDR3 length equals 17 residues. V was pared by 4 bases and J by 4 bases, with 13 bases of the junction left unmatched. Looked up from germline, CDR1 is SGHDT and CDR2 is YYEEEE.

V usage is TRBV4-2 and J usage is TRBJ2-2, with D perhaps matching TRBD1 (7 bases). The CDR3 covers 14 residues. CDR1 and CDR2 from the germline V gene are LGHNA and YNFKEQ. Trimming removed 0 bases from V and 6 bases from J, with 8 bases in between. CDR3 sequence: CASSQDRGAGELFF. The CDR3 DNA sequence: TGTGCCAGCAGCCAAGACAGGGGGGCCGGGGAGCTGTTTTTT.